These 12 T cell receptor beta chains originate from one sample sequenced in a study of spatial heterogeneity in lung cancer. Study conclusions and caveats: Tumors with more nonsynonymous mutations had more expanded intratumoral alpha and beta TCRs.

No antigen is known for these receptors. Time point here: sample taken at primary tumor resection. TCRdb processed the 5' RACE reads anew with MiXCR; each CDR3 protein has one entry. The data show 7,200 or so distinct CDR3 sequences, over 9.5% seen once. Source: lung tumor tissue, taken at surgery. All receptors derive from a male donor with early-stage non-small cell lung cancer.

About this clonotype: This beta chain turned up in a library designed for alpha chains; as an off-target read, its abundance says little. This chain links TRBV11-2 with TRBJ2-3; no clear D. The CDR3 has 15 amino acids. Deletions cut 0 bases from V and 4 bases from J, with 11 bases between. Germline V CDR1 and CDR2: SGHAT, FQNNGV. CDR3 protein: CASSLEGIGSDTQYF. The CDR3 nucleotides read TGTGCCAGCAGCTTAGAAGGTATCGGGTCAGATACGCAGTATTTT. Full variable domain (remainder filled in from reference TRBV11-2 and TRBJ2-3): EAGVAQSPRYKIIEKRQSVAFWCNPISGHATLYWYQQILGQGPKLLIQFQNNGVVDDSQLPKDRFSAERLKGVDSTLKIQPAKLEDSAVYLCASSLEGIGSDTQYFGPGTRLTVL.

This clonotype was observed many times. This beta chain slipped into a library made for alpha chains as a stray read, so its size is not meaningful. The chain combines TRBV27 with TRBJ2-7, with D tentatively TRBD1 (6 bases). Germline V gives CDR1 MNHEY, CDR2 SMNVEV (reference sequence). V was clipped by 8 bases and J by 1 base, with 18 bases between them. The CDR3 extends over 15 amino acids. The CDR3 spells CASARSDSVSYEQYF. Here the CDR3 DNA reads TGTGCCAGCGCACGCTCGGACAGCGTTTCCTACGAGCAGTACTTC.

Turning to this clonotype: This beta chain lies outside the target of a library built for alpha chains; its clone size means little. This chain links TRBV4-1 with TRBJ2-7, with 8 bases that match TRBD2. CDR3 length: 16 residues. Per the germline V gene, CDR1 is MGHRA and CDR2 is YSYEKL. Trimming took 2 bases from V and 2 from J; bases not matched to a gene: 8. CDR3 residues: CASSQQYTGGPYEQYF. In nucleotides, the CDR3 is TGCGCCAGCAGCCAACAATATACGGGAGGGCCCTACGAGCAGTACTTC.

This clonotype was recorded a few times. This beta chain turned up in a library designed for alpha chains; as an off-target read, its abundance says little. This chain joins TRBV20-1 and TRBJ2-5; 9 bases fit TRBD1. Germline lookup yields CDR1 DFQATT and CDR2 SNEGSKA (reference sequence). The CDR3 runs to 15 residues. The junction had 9 bases not matched to a gene; V was cut back by 2 bases and J by 5 bases. CDR3 sequence: CSARTGTGPRETQYF. CDR3 sequence (DNA): TGCAGTGCTAGAACCGGGACAGGGCCCCGGGAGACCCAGTACTTC.

There are many counts of this clonotype. This beta chain is a stray sequence in a library constructed for alpha chains; its clone size is not meaningful. J is TRBJ1-5 and V is TRBV28; 8 bases line up with TRBD1. Trimming removed 8 bases from V and 6 bases from J; junction bases left unmatched: 9. Germline assignment: CDR1 MDHEN and CDR2 SYDVKM. The CDR3 consists of 14 residues. The CDR3 region is CASLGQGGVQPQHF. The DNA of the CDR3 is TGTGCCAGCCTCGGACAGGGCGGGGTTCAGCCCCAGCATTTT.

The sample holds many counts of this clonotype. Because this beta chain is a stray read in a library intended to capture alpha chains, its abundance should not be given much weight. CDR3: CASSFQETQYF. CDR3 bases: TGTGCCAGCAGTTTCCAAGAGACCCAGTACTTC. V gene TRBV28 combines with J gene TRBJ2-5; D not resolved. V dropped 3 bases and J dropped 1 base, with 0 bases sitting between them. The CDR3 has 11 residues. Germline CDR1 reads MDHEN; CDR2 reads SYDVKM.

A remark on this clonotype: This beta chain is an unintended read in a library built for alpha chains; its size means little. The chain employs TRBV10-2 and TRBJ2-3, with D hard to call. The V end lost 3 bases, the J end lost 6 bases, and 7 bases lay between the germline ends. The germline gives CDR1 WSHSY, CDR2 SAAADI. The CDR3 extends over 12 amino acids. The CDR3 DNA reads TGCGCCAGCAGTGATTACCTCGATACGCAGTATTTT. This encodes CASSDYLDTQYF.

In its sample, this clonotype ranks as medium-sized. This beta chain came through as a stray read in a library set up for alpha chains, and its size says little. The chain employs TRBV29-1 and TRBJ2-1, with TRBD1 matching over 8 bases. With 6 bases clipped from V and 8 bases from J, the junction kept 6 bases outside the gene matches. Germline lookup yields CDR1 SQVTM and CDR2 ANQGSEA. This CDR3 contains 12 residues. DNA for the CDR3: TGCAGCGTCCTGACAGGGGACGATGAGCAGTTCTTC. Its protein is CSVLTGDDEQFF.

This clonotype occurred many times. As an off-target read in a library built for alpha chains, this beta chain has a frequency of little significance. The genes are TRBV6-5 and TRBJ2-5; D is tentatively TRBD1 or TRBD2 (5 bases each). This CDR3 spans 17 amino acids. V lost 5 bases to trimming and J lost 2 bases, with 21 bases between them. Germline V gives CDR1 MNHEY, CDR2 SVGAGI. Here the CDR3 reads CASSGRWGRGKQETQYF. The DNA for the CDR3 is TGTGCCAGCAGTGGCCGGTGGGGGAGAGGGAAACAAGAGACCCAGTACTTC.

This clonotype was recorded many times. This beta chain represents an off-target read in a library built for alpha chains; its size is of limited meaning. The chain uses TRBV11-2 and TRBJ2-1, with no clear D. Per germline, CDR1 SGHAT and CDR2 FQNNGV. The CDR3 is 14 residues long. The germline V and J ends were trimmed by 1 base and 5 bases, with 9 bases remaining between them. In DNA form, the CDR3 reads TGTGCCAGCAGCTTAGGTTTCGCGAACAATGAGCAGTTCTTC. It yields the protein CASSLGFANNEQFF.

As to this clonotype: With the library built for alpha chains, this beta chain is off target and its frequency is not meaningful. This CDR3 is CASSQEGIWGSPLHF. The DNA of the CDR3 is TGCGCCAGCAGCCAAGAGGGGATCTGGGGCTCACCCCTCCACTTT. The chain recombines TRBV4-3 with TRBJ1-6; tentatively, D is TRBD1 (5 bases). CDR1 and CDR2 from the germline V gene are LGHNA and YSLEER. V was cut by 0 bases and J by 10 bases, with 13 bases left in between. The CDR3 covers 15 residues.

There are many counts of this clonotype. Since the library was made to target alpha chains, this beta chain is a stray read and its abundance is not meaningful. The chain employs TRBV6-2 or TRBV6-3 and TRBJ2-1; 7 positions agree with TRBD2. Germline V gene data show CDR1 as MNHEY and CDR2 as SVGEGT. The V gene end was trimmed by 6 bases and the J gene end by 8 bases; junction bases not matched to a gene: 7. The CDR3 length is 13 residues. This chain's CDR3 is CASRSTSRDEQFF. The CDR3 DNA reads TGTGCCAGCAGATCGACTAGCAGGGATGAGCAGTTCTTC.